Below, one TCR beta chain is given with its context. The sample comes from a study of cytomegalovirus exposure and HLA in healthy donors. The germline gives CDR1 SEHNR, CDR2 FQNEAQ (reference sequence). This CDR3 spans 16 amino acids. V was pared by 0 bases and J by 5 bases, with 7 bases of the junction left unmatched. The primer mix had 60 Vbeta and 13 Jbeta primers. Some clones are missing from TCRdb's copy, which holds only in-frame ones; the method was immunoSEQ multiplex PCR. Counted here are 100,000 to 150,000 clones, 75% to 85% occurring once; the ten biggest clones make up approximately 9.6%. This chain joins TRBV7-9 and TRBJ1-2; 9 bases line up with TRBD1. The source is a woman aged 45-60 years in good health and CMV-seropositive. The sample consisted of PBMCs. CDR3 region: CASSLALGGTGYGYTF. The CDR3 coding sequence is TGTGCCAGCAGCTTAGCGCTGGGAGGGACAGGGTATGGCTACACCTTC.